The rows below give T cell receptor beta chains drawn from one sample of a study of T cells expressing NK-cell markers. TCRdb reanalyzed the 5' RACE reads, giving one entry per CDR3 protein sequence and no DNA. This sample contains 500,000 to 700,000 distinct CDR3 sequences. The sample taken for sequencing was blood T cells: a sorted CD56 or NKG2C T cell subset, CD4+ or CD8+ T cells, or bulk PBMC T cells (not recorded which). Receptors were obtained from a man aged 18 to 29 in good health. Each CDR3 is given with its conserved first and last residue.

>TRBV5-1|17|TRBJ2-1
CASSLALGLAGGGEQFF
>TRBV7-2|15|TRBJ2-5
CASSLALDRGGTQYF
>TRBV24-1|13|TRBJ2-3
CATSDPAGNTQYF
>TRBV5-1|15|TRBJ2-1
CASSLAGKRGNEQFF
>TRBV5-1|19|TRBJ2-5
CASSLTSGIYSNVKETQYF
>TRBV4-2|17|TRBJ1-3
CASSQDSAGGTGNTIYF
>TRBV4-3|18|TRBJ2-1
CASSQLGAVASGGNEQFF
>TRBV29-1|11|TRBJ2-7
CSVMGTYEQYF
>TRBV27|15|TRBJ2-2
CASSFHRANTGELFF
>TRBV28|15|TRBJ1-2
CASSFLAGGNYGYTF
>TRBV5-1|16|TRBJ2-1
CASSGAQGLARDEQFF
>TRBV6-4|12|TRBJ2-4
CASRGPGNIQYF
>TRBV4-2|18|TRBJ1-2
CASSQDYGQLGTNYGYTF
>TRBV2|17|TRBJ2-3
CASRGPGLAGGTDTQYF
>TRBV4-2|13|TRBJ1-4
CASSQGRNEKLFF
>TRBV20-1|15|TRBJ2-3
CSALPGQGSPDTQYF
>TRBV30|15|TRBJ2-5
CAWRPRGGLAGAQYF
>TRBV3-1|13|TRBJ2-7
CASSPGITYEQYF
>TRBV18|15|TRBJ2-3
CASSPLGEGTDTQYF
>TRBV2|13|TRBJ2-5
CASGTGFEETQYF
>TRBV28|14|TRBJ2-2
CASKIRTDTGELFF
>TRBV12-3/TRBV12-4|18|TRBJ2-7
CASSLNLLAGRGSHEQYF
>TRBV24-1|14|TRBJ1-1
CATSGVDRNTEAFF
>TRBV7-2|15|TRBJ2-2
CASSFRGRVGGELFF
>TRBV24-1|15|TRBJ2-1
CATSDPGQGVNEQFF
>TRBV10-3|15|TRBJ2-7
CAIGEGTSGRYEQYF
>TRBV2|16|TRBJ2-2
CASTNSLYRVTGELFF
>TRBV5-4|15|TRBJ2-2
CASSLAALHTGELFF
>TRBV10-3|15|TRBJ2-1
CAITPTESSYNEQFF
>TRBV11-1|15|TRBJ2-3
CASSLTSGTPDTQYF
>TRBV7-9|15|TRBJ2-4
CASSLGTGTKNIQYF
>TRBV29-1|15|TRBJ1-2
CSVELQGQGRYGYTF
>TRBV28|19|TRBJ2-4
CASSFPSDGGSTAKNIQYF
>TRBV20-1|15|TRBJ2-2
CSATPGSSGIGELFF
>TRBV12-3/TRBV12-4|16|TRBJ1-2
CASRQTTGAVLRGYTF
>TRBV20-1|11|TRBJ2-1
CSAVTSDEQFF
>TRBV7-6|18|TRBJ2-3
CASSLDSPQTWATDTQYF
>TRBV28|12|TRBJ1-1
CASSWTPKGAFF
>TRBV29-1|14|TRBJ2-5
CSVFGAGVQETQYF
>TRBV29-1|13|TRBJ2-7
CSAVPGPPYEQYF